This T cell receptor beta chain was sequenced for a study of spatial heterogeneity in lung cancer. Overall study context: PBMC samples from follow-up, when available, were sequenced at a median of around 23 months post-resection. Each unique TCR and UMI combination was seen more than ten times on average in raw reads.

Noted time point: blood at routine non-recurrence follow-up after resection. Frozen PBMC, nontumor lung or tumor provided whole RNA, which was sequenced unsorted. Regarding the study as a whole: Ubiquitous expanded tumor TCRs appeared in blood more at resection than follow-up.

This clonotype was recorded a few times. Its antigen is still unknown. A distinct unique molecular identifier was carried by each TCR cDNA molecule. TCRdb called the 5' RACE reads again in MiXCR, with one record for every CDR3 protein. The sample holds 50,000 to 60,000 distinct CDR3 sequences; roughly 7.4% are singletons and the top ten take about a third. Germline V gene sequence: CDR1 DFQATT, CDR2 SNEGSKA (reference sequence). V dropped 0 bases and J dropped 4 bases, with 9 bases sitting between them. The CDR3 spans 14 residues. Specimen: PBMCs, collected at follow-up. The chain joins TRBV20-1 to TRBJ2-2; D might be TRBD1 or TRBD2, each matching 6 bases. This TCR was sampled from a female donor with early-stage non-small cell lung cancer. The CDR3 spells CSARDRGATGELFF. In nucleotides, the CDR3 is TGCAGTGCTAGAGATAGGGGGGCCACCGGGGAGCTGTTTTTT.